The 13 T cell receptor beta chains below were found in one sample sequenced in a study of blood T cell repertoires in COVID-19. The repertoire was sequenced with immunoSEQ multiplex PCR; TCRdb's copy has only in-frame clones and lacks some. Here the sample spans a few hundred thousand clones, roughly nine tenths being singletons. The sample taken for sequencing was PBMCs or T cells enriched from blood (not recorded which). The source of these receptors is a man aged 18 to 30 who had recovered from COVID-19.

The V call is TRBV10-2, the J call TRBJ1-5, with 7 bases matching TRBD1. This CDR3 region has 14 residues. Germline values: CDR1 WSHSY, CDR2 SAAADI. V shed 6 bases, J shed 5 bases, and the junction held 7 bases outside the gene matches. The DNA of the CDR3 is TGCGCCAGCAGCAGACAGGGTACAGATCAGCCCCAGCATTTT. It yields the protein CASSRQGTDQPQHF.

This CDR3 is CASSIIPLTSGTENNEQFF. The DNA of the CDR3 is TGTGCCAGTAGTATTATCCCTCTGACTAGCGGGACCGAAAACAATGAGCAGTTCTTC. The rearrangement joins TRBV19 to TRBJ2-1; 11 bases are a match to TRBD2. Germline CDR1 reads LNHDA; CDR2 reads SQIVND (reference sequence). This CDR3 comprises 19 residues. V was pared by 3 bases and J by 5 bases, with 15 bases of the junction left unmatched.

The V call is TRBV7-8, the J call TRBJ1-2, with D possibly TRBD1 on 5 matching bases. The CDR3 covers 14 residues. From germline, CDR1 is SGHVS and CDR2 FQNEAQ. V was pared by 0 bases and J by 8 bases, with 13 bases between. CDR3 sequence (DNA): TGTGCCAGCAGCTTAGCGCAGGGCCGAAGGGGCTACACCTTC. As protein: CASSLAQGRRGYTF.

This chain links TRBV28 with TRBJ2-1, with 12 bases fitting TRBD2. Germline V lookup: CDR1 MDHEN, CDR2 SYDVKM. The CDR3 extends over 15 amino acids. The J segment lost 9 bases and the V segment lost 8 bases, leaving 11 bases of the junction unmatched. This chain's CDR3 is CASLAGGPRGGEQFF. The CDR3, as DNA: TGTGCCAGCCTAGCGGGAGGGCCAAGGGGGGGTGAGCAGTTCTTC.

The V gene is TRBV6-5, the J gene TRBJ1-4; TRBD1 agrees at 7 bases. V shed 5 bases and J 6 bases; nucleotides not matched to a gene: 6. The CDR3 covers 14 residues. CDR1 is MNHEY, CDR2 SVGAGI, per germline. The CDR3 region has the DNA TGTGCCAGCAGTAGGGACAGACTTGATGAAAAACTGTTTTTT. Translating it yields CASSRDRLDEKLFF.

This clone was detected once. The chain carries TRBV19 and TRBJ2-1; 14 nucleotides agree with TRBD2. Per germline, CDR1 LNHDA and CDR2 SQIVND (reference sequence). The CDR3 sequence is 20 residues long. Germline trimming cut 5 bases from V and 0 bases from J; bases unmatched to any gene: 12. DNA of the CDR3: TGTGCCAGTAGTGGAGTCTCCGGGACTAGCGGGGGAAGCTCCTACAATGAGCAGTTCTTC. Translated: CASSGVSGTSGGSSYNEQFF.

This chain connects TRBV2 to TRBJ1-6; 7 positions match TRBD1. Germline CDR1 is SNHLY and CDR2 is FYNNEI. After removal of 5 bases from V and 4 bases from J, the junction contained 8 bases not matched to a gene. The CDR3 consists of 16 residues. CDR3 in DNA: TGTGCCAGCAGTCATCCCAGGACAGGTTATAATTCACCCCTCCACTTT. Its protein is CASSHPRTGYNSPLHF.

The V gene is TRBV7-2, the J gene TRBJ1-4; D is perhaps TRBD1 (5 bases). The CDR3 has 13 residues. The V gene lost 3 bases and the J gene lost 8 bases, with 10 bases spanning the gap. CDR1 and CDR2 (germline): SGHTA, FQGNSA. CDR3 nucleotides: TGTGCCAGCAGCTTGTGGGGCTGGGAAAAACTGTTTTTT. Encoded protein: CASSLWGWEKLFF.

The CDR3 DNA reads TGTGCCAGCAGCTTAGCGGCGGGACAGGGAAATGAAAAACTGTTTTTT. Translation gives CASSLAAGQGNEKLFF. The chain employs TRBV7-8 and TRBJ1-4; 9 positions match TRBD1. This CDR3 spans 16 amino acids. Trimming took 0 bases from V and 5 from J; bases not matched to a gene: 4. CDR1 SGHVS and CDR2 FQNEAQ come from the germline V gene.

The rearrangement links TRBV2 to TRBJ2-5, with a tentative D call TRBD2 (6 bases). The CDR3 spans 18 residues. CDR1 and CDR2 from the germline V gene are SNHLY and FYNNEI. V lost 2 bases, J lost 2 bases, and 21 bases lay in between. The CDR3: CASSEPGSLGTLQETQYF. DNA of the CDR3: TGTGCCAGCAGTGAACCAGGAAGTCTTGGGACTCTACAAGAGACCCAGTACTTC.

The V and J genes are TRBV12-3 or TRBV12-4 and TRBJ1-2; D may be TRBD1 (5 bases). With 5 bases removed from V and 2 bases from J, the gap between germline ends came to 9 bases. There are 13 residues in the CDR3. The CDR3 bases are TGTGCCAGCAGTCCAACAGGCAACTATGGCTACACCTTC. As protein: CASSPTGNYGYTF.

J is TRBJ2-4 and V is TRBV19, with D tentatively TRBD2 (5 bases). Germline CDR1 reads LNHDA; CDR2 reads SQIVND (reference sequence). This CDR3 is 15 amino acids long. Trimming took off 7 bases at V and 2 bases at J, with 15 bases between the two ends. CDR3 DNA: TGTGCCAGTAAGGTGGGGAGTGGGTCCAAAAACATTCAGTACTTC. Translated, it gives CASKVGSGSKNIQYF.

In DNA form, the CDR3 reads TGTGCCAGCAGTATACGGGACTCGGGAACCGGGGAGCTGTTTTTT. This codes for CASSIRDSGTGELFF. The chain joins TRBV11-3 to TRBJ2-2; possibly TRBD2 for D (6 bases). The V and J ends lost 6 bases and 5 bases respectively, with 16 bases between them. The germline CDR1 and CDR2 sequences are SGHNT and YENEEA. The CDR3 extends over 15 amino acids.